One sample yielded the 30 T cell receptor beta chains listed below, sequenced in a study of CD8+CD57+ T cells in acquired aplastic anemia. Investigators profiled TCR beta VDJ and CDR3 from genomic DNA template. In TCRdb, the reads were re-called with MiXCR into one record per CDR3 protein. The table includes 200,000 to 250,000 distinct CDR3 sequences, 60% to 65% detected once. The sample comprised sorted CD4+, CD8+, or CD8+CD57+ T cells (not recorded which) from PBMCs. These receptors were collected from a human donor in good health.

This clonotype was seen more than once but under ten times. The V and J genes are TRBV7-2 and TRBJ2-7; the D gene is possibly TRBD2 (6 bases). The germline V gene encodes CDR1 SGHTA and CDR2 FQGNSA. Trimming shortened V by 6 bases and J by 1 base, and 10 bases separated the two germline ends. The length of the CDR3 is 13 residues. CDR3 sequence: CASRTLASYEQYF. CDR3 DNA: TGTGCCAGCAGGACCCTAGCGTCCTACGAGCAGTACTTC.

The CDR3 coding sequence is TGCAGTGCTAATCCGCTGGGGTACGAGCAGTACTTC. It codes for CSANPLGYEQYF. This chain connects TRBV20-1 to TRBJ2-7; unclear D gene. The V end lost 4 bases, the J end lost 4 bases, and 11 bases lay between the germline ends. CDR3 length equals 12 residues. The germline V gene encodes CDR1 DFQATT and CDR2 SNEGSKA (reference sequence).

This chain connects TRBV6-6 to TRBJ2-7, with D hard to call. Germline V gives CDR1 MNHNY, CDR2 SVGAGI (reference sequence). Trimming cost V 4 bases and J 3 bases, with 7 bases left between them. The CDR3 consists of 12 residues. CDR3 in amino acids: CASSFIIYEQYF. The CDR3 DNA reads TGTGCCAGCAGTTTCATCATCTACGAGCAGTACTTC.

V is TRBV10-1 and J is TRBJ2-7; the D gene could be TRBD1 or TRBD2 (5 bases each). Germline lookup yields CDR1 WNHNN and CDR2 SYGVQD (reference sequence). The CDR3 covers 12 residues. Trimming stripped 5 bases from V and 7 bases from J, with 12 bases between. The CDR3 coding sequence is TGCGCCAGCAGTAACAACTGGGGGGAGCAGTACTTC. The encoded protein is CASSNNWGEQYF.

V gene TRBV10-3 combines with J gene TRBJ1-2; D perhaps matches TRBD1 (5 bases). Germline CDR1 reads ENHRY; CDR2 reads SYGVKD. This CDR3 is 15 amino acids long. Trimming took off 2 bases at V and 5 bases at J, with 15 bases between the two ends. The CDR3 nucleotides are TGTGCCATCAGTGAGAGTTTAGGAGGGGTATATGGCTACACCTTC. This gives the protein CAISESLGGVYGYTF.

This clonotype was picked up a small number of times. This chain connects TRBV24-1 to TRBJ2-3; 7 nucleotides match TRBD2. In germline, CDR1 is KGHDR, CDR2 SFDVKD. The CDR3 is made up of 15 amino acids. J lost 2 bases, V lost 3 bases, and 4 bases had no gene match. CDR3 sequence reads: CATSDRGGLTDTQYF. The CDR3 DNA follows: TGTGCCACCAGTGATCGCGGGGGACTCACAGATACGCAGTATTTT.

With respect to this clonotype: One junction end disagrees with the germline gene, perhaps due to a read error. The chain is built from TRBV7-9 and TRBJ2-1, with D possibly matching TRBD1 (6 bases). Germline V gene sequence: CDR1 SEHNR, CDR2 FQNEAQ (reference sequence). CDR3 length: 13 residues. The CDR3 is CASREQGTNERFF. The CDR3 nucleotides read TGTGCCAGCAGAGAACAGGGTACCAATGAGCGGTTCTTC.

This chain joins TRBV6-1 and TRBJ1-1; D call uncertain. V was clipped by 6 bases and J by 10 bases, with 12 bases between them. Looked up from germline, CDR1 is MNHNS and CDR2 is SASEGT. This CDR3 contains 11 residues. CDR3 protein: CASRAEGRAFF. CDR3 sequence (DNA): TGTGCCAGCAGGGCAGAGGGTAGAGCTTTCTTT.

This clonotype was detected only a few times. This chain links TRBV20-1 with TRBJ2-5; D may correspond to TRBD1 or TRBD2 (5 bases each). Germline assignment: CDR1 DFQATT and CDR2 SNEGSKA (reference sequence). This CDR3 spans 13 amino acids. Trimming pared 3 bases from V and 5 bases from J, leaving 13 bases between. The CDR3 spells CSARVGGQETQYF. The DNA of the CDR3 is TGCAGTGCTAGGGTTGGGGGTCAGGAGACCCAGTACTTC.

The sample holds a few counts of this clonotype. J is TRBJ2-7 and V is TRBV28; 8 positions match TRBD1. This CDR3 comprises 15 residues. Looked up from germline, CDR1 is MDHEN and CDR2 is SYDVKM. The ends lost 5 bases at V and 0 bases at J; junction bases unmatched: 6. The CDR3 loop reads CASSRTGLPSYEQYF. CDR3 in DNA: TGTGCCAGCAGTAGGACAGGGCTTCCCTCCTACGAGCAGTACTTC.

V usage is TRBV19 and J usage is TRBJ1-1; D is perhaps TRBD1 (5 bases). V was pared by 4 bases and J by 6 bases, with 15 bases between. The CDR3 totals 14 residues. Looked up from germline, CDR1 is LNHDA and CDR2 is SQIVND (reference sequence). CDR3 DNA sequence: TGTGCCAGTAGTACATCGGCAGGGTGGGCTGAAGCTTTCTTT. Its protein product is CASSTSAGWAEAFF.

As for this clonotype: The junction does not match germline at one end; this may be a read error. This rearrangement joins TRBV20-1 to TRBJ2-1; TRBD2 matches at 7 bases. The germline V gene encodes CDR1 DFQATT and CDR2 SNEGSKA (reference sequence). The CDR3 contains 11 residues. Written as DNA, the CDR3 is TGCAGTACTAGCGCGAACAATGAGCAGTTCTTC. Encoded protein: CSTSANNEQFF.

This clonotype was recorded once. This chain uses TRBV20-1 with TRBJ2-7; D possibly corresponds to TRBD1 (6 bases). The CDR3 covers 14 residues. The V end lost 3 bases, the J end lost 5 bases, and 17 bases lay between the germline ends. Germline lookup yields CDR1 DFQATT and CDR2 SNEGSKA (reference sequence). The CDR3 DNA follows: TGCAGTGCTAGGGACTTCGAGGGGGTCCACGAGCAGTACTTC. Translating it yields CSARDFEGVHEQYF.

The rearrangement joins TRBV11-2 to TRBJ2-3; D uncertain. V lost 5 bases, J lost 2 bases, and 11 bases lay in between. The germline V gene encodes CDR1 SGHAT and CDR2 FQNNGV. The CDR3 has 14 amino acids. As DNA, the CDR3 is TGTGCCAGCAGCGTCGGATGGGCCACAGATACGCAGTATTTT. This codes for CASSVGWATDTQYF.

V usage is TRBV5-4 and J usage is TRBJ2-1, with D possibly TRBD1 on 5 matching bases. V lost 2 bases, J lost 2 bases, and 14 bases lay in between. Germline V gene data show CDR1 as SGHNT and CDR2 as YYREEE (reference sequence). The CDR3 spans 16 residues. The CDR3 sequence is CASSLATQGPYNEQFF. Written as DNA, the CDR3 is TGTGCCAGCAGCTTAGCCACGCAGGGTCCCTACAATGAGCAGTTCTTC.

J is TRBJ2-7 and V is TRBV5-8; 9 bases line up with TRBD1. The CDR3 is 15 residues long. J lost 1 base, V lost 4 bases, and 6 bases had no gene match. The germline V gene encodes CDR1 SGHTS and CDR2 YDEGEE. CDR3 nucleotide sequence: TGTGCCAGCAGCCGAGCAGGGACAGGGTCCTACGAGCAGTACTTC. Translated, it gives CASSRAGTGSYEQYF.

This clonotype was detected once. The genes are TRBV29-1 and TRBJ2-7, with D unclear. This CDR3 comprises 14 residues. Germline CDR1 reads SQVTM; CDR2 reads ANQGSEA. The germline V and J ends were trimmed by 7 bases and 5 bases, with 21 bases remaining between them. The CDR3 region is CSGIDKGPLDEQYF. In DNA form, the CDR3 reads TGCAGCGGTATTGACAAAGGCCCCTTAGACGAGCAGTACTTC.

V is TRBV11-3 and J is TRBJ2-7, with 10 bases fitting TRBD1. The germline V gene encodes CDR1 SGHNT and CDR2 YENEEA. Unmatched junction bases numbered 5, after V lost 1 base and J lost 5 bases. The CDR3 length is 15 residues. CDR3 DNA sequence: TGTGCCAGCAGCTTAGGGACAGGGACAGGGGACGAGCAGTACTTC. Translating it yields CASSLGTGTGDEQYF.

The chain carries TRBV7-8 and TRBJ2-1; TRBD1 is a possible D gene (6 bases). The CDR3 length is 15 residues. Germline CDR1 and CDR2: SGHVS and FQNEAQ. V was trimmed by 3 bases and J by 5 bases, leaving 14 bases between them. The CDR3 protein is CASSLGLRGNNEQFF. The CDR3 nucleotides are TGTGCCAGCAGCTTGGGCCTAAGGGGGAACAATGAGCAGTTCTTC.

The sample holds one count of this clonotype. J is TRBJ1-2 and V is TRBV7-9; no reliable D call. CDR1 is SEHNR and CDR2 is FQNEAQ in the germline V gene (reference sequence). V lost 5 bases to trimming and J lost 8 bases, with 9 bases between them. The CDR3 contains 11 residues. The CDR3 DNA follows: TGTGCCAGCAGCCCACGTGGCGGCTACACCTTC. It specifies CASSPRGGYTF.

This clonotype is a singleton in its sample. CDR3 nucleotide sequence: TGCGCCAGCAGCTTGGTCGCCGGTGGTGTGGGCGAGCAGTACTTC. Encoded protein: CASSLVAGGVGEQYF. The chain is built from TRBV5-1 and TRBJ2-7; no firm D call. CDR1 and CDR2 (germline): SGHRS, YFSETQ. Trimming took 0 bases from V and 6 from J, leaving 16 bases between them. The CDR3 totals 15 residues.

The chain carries TRBV2 and TRBJ2-3; a weak D match, TRBD2 (5 bases). The germline V and J ends were trimmed by 2 bases and 0 bases, with 12 bases remaining between them. Germline V gene sequence: CDR1 SNHLY, CDR2 FYNNEI. This CDR3 is 16 amino acids long. CDR3: CASSELASPSTDTQYF. In nucleotides, the CDR3 is TGTGCCAGCAGTGAACTTGCTAGCCCAAGCACAGATACGCAGTATTTT.

The chain couples TRBV5-5 to TRBJ2-7; 10 positions match TRBD1. Germline V lookup: CDR1 SGHKS, CDR2 YYEKEE (reference sequence). This CDR3 spans 15 amino acids. V lost 5 bases, J lost 0 bases, and 5 bases stayed unmatched. The CDR3 DNA is TGTGCCAGCAGGGGGGGACAGGGGAGCTCCTACGAGCAGTACTTC. As protein: CASRGGQGSSYEQYF.

Comments on this clonotype: A junction end diverges from the germline sequence, so it may reflect a read error. The chain is built from TRBV7-8 and TRBJ2-5, with 8 bases matching TRBD2. Germline assignment: CDR1 SGHVS and CDR2 FQNEAQ. This CDR3 is built from 10 residues. The CDR3 reads CASSHSGISF. The DNA of the CDR3 is TGTGCCAGCAGTCATAGCGGGATTTCATTC.

V usage is TRBV25-1 and J usage is TRBJ2-1; D is possibly TRBD2 (7 bases). V was shortened by 6 bases and J by 5 bases, with 11 bases between the two germline ends. Germline lookup yields CDR1 MGHDK and CDR2 SYGVNS. This CDR3 contains 13 residues. The chain's CDR3 is CASRGGAHNEQFF. The CDR3 bases are TGTGCCAGCAGGGGGGGGGCGCACAATGAGCAGTTCTTC.

This clonotype was observed a few times. This chain connects TRBV5-1 to TRBJ1-1; the D gene is possibly TRBD1 (6 bases). Germline V gene lookup returns CDR1 SGHRS and CDR2 YFSETQ. CDR3 length: 15 residues. V was clipped by 4 bases and J by 5 bases, with 18 bases between them. The chain's CDR3 is CASSNQGHAGTEAFF. The DNA of the CDR3 is TGCGCCAGCAGCAATCAGGGGCACGCGGGAACTGAAGCTTTCTTT.

The chain couples TRBV6-5 to TRBJ1-1; D is unclear. Germline-derived CDR1 and CDR2 are MNHEY and SVGAGI. The CDR3 sequence is 15 residues long. Trimming removed 4 bases from V and 0 bases from J, with 12 bases in between. This chain's CDR3 is CASSSWASVNTEAFF. CDR3 nucleotides: TGTGCCAGCAGTTCCTGGGCCTCGGTGAACACTGAAGCTTTCTTT.

This clonotype was counted ten times or more. The gene calls are TRBV5-1 and TRBJ2-1, with D tentatively TRBD2 (5 bases). Germline loops: CDR1 SGHRS, CDR2 YFSETQ. The CDR3 spans 16 residues. V was pared by 4 bases and J by 0 bases, with 14 bases between. The CDR3 sequence: CASSLKPGNSYNEQFF. The CDR3 coding sequence is TGCGCCAGCAGCCTAAAACCGGGAAACTCCTACAATGAGCAGTTCTTC.

This clonotype has just a few counts. V usage is TRBV4-2 and J usage is TRBJ1-1; TRBD1 matches at 8 bases. Germline lookup yields CDR1 LGHNA and CDR2 YNFKEQ. The CDR3 sequence is 17 residues long. The V gene end was trimmed by 0 bases and the J gene end by 0 bases; junction bases not matched to a gene: 6. The CDR3 DNA reads TGTGCCAGCAGCCAAGACCCAGGGGGCCTCATGAACACTGAAGCTTTCTTT. Translation gives CASSQDPGGLMNTEAFF.

The V and J genes are TRBV13 and TRBJ1-1, with 10 bases matching TRBD1. Trimming cost V 4 bases and J 7 bases; bases outside gene matches: 9. The CDR3 runs to 15 residues. The germline V gene has CDR1 PRHDT and CDR2 FYEKMQ (reference sequence). The CDR3 nucleotides read TGTGCCAGCAGCTACTCAGGACAGGGGGAGAGTGAAGCTTTCTTT. It codes for CASSYSGQGESEAFF. Full variable domain (rest looked up from reference TRBV13 and TRBJ1-1): AAGVIQSPRHLIKEKRETATLKCYPIPRHDTVYWYQQGPGQDPQFLISFYEKMQSDKGSIPDRFSAQQFSDYHSELNMSSLELGDSALYFCASSYSGQGESEAFFGQGTRLTVV.